Included here is one TCR beta chain sequence, with context. The antigen remains unidentified. The sample is drawn from a study of T cell repertoires in aging, cancer and after chemotherapy. Per the germline V gene, CDR1 is MNHNY and CDR2 is SVGAGI (reference sequence). The CDR3 extends over 15 amino acids. Trimming stripped 6 bases from V and 1 base from J, with 10 bases between. Multiplex touch-down PCR with TRB-A/B primers amplified rearranged V-D-J TRB sequences. TCRdb re-called the multiplex PCR reads with MiXCR, one entry per CDR3 protein. The sample holds several thousand distinct CDR3 sequences; less than 45% are singletons and the top ten take approximately 37%. TCR beta rearrangements were amplified from peripheral blood genomic DNA. Study-wide points: Healthy donors lost TCR diversity with age mainly through richness, cancer patients through richness and evenness. In each cancer cohort, median generation probability increased across chemotherapy, suggesting thymic output rebounded.

The V gene is TRBV6-6, the J gene TRBJ2-6; D may be TRBD1 (6 bases). The specimen sequenced was blood. The sequence came from a human donor in good health. The CDR3 DNA sequence: TGTGCCAGCAGCATTGACAGGTCTGGGGCCAACGTCCTGACTTTC. It specifies CASSIDRSGANVLTF.